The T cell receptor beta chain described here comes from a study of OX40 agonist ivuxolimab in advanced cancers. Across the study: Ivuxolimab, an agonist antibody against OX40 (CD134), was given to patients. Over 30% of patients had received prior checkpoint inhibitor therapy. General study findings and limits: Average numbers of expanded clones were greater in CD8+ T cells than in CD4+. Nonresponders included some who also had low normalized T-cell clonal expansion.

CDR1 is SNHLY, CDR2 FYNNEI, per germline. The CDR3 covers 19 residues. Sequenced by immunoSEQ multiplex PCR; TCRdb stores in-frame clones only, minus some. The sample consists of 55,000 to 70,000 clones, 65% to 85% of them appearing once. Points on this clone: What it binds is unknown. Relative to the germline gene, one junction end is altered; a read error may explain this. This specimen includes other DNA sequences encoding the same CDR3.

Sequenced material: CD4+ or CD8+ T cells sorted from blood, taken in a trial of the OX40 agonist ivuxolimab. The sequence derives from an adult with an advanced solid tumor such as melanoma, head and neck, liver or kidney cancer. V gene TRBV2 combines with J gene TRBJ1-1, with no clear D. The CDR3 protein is CASNVLGVDHPLKNTEAFF. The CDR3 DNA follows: TGTGCCAGCAATGTACTGGGCGTCGACCACCCTTTAAAGAACACTGAGGCTTTCTTT.